Listed below are T cell receptor beta chains from one sample, sequenced in a study of blood T cell repertoires in COVID-19. Clones were read by immunoSEQ multiplex PCR, and TCRdb kept only the in-frame ones, dropping some. The sample has 220,000 or so clones, 75% to 85% seen once. Sample: peripheral blood. The receptors were sampled from a woman older than 75 with COVID-19, enrolled during active disease. The CDR3 runs from the conserved cysteine through the conserved F or W. Each record gives: J gene, D gene, clone size, V gene, CDR3 DNA, CDR3 protein. D genes are given only for firm matches. Clone size, where shown, is once, few, many, or a class for clones that have expanded.

J gene: TRBJ2-1; D gene: .; clone size: .; V gene: TRBV5-1; CDR3 DNA: TGCGCCAGCAGCTTTATGGCAGGGGAGTACAATGAGCAGTTCTTC; CDR3 protein: CASSFMAGEYNEQFF
J gene: TRBJ2-3; D gene: TRBD2; clone size: once; V gene: TRBV28; CDR3 DNA: TGTGCCAGCAGTTCAGCGACTAGCGGACACACAGATACGCAGTATTTT; CDR3 protein: CASSSATSGHTDTQYF
J gene: TRBJ1-1; D gene: .; clone size: .; V gene: TRBV27; CDR3 DNA: TGTGCTGCAGCGAGCATCAGTTCGAGGAGAGAAGCTTTCTTT; CDR3 protein: CAAASISSRREAFF
J gene: TRBJ2-3; D gene: .; clone size: .; V gene: TRBV5-6; CDR3 DNA: TGTGCCAGCAGCTGGGGCCGGAGGGGTTTCACAGATACGCAGTATTTT; CDR3 protein: CASSWGRRGFTDTQYF
J gene: TRBJ2-3; D gene: TRBD2; clone size: .; V gene: TRBV6-5; CDR3 DNA: TGTGCCAGCAGTTACTCGGGCGGGAGCGGGACAGATACGCAGTATTTT; CDR3 protein: CASSYSGGSGTDTQYF
J gene: TRBJ2-3; D gene: TRBD1; clone size: once; V gene: TRBV18; CDR3 DNA: TGTGCCAGCTCACCCGGGACAGGCACCACAGATACGCAGTATTTT; CDR3 protein: CASSPGTGTTDTQYF
J gene: TRBJ2-1; D gene: TRBD2; clone size: once; V gene: TRBV2; CDR3 DNA: TGTGCCAGCAGGGTAAGACTAGCGGGAATTTCCAATGAGCAGTTCTTC; CDR3 protein: CASRVRLAGISNEQFF
J gene: TRBJ2-1; D gene: TRBD2; clone size: .; V gene: TRBV15; CDR3 DNA: TGTGCCACCAGCAGAGGGTGGGGACTAGCGGGACTTAATGAGCAGTTCTTC; CDR3 protein: CATSRGWGLAGLNEQFF
J gene: TRBJ1-1; D gene: .; clone size: .; V gene: TRBV11-2; CDR3 DNA: TGTGCCAGCAGCTTAGCTGGGGGCGAAGCTTTCTTT; CDR3 protein: CASSLAGGEAFF
J gene: TRBJ1-2; D gene: .; clone size: .; V gene: TRBV2; CDR3 DNA: TGTGCCAGCAGCCTACCCTACACCTTC; CDR3 protein: CASSLPYTF
J gene: TRBJ2-2; D gene: TRBD2; clone size: .; V gene: TRBV10-3; CDR3 DNA: TGTGCCATTGGGGGGACTAGCGACGCCGGGGAGCTGTTTTTT; CDR3 protein: CAIGGTSDAGELFF
J gene: TRBJ1-4; D gene: TRBD1; clone size: few; V gene: TRBV5-4; CDR3 DNA: TGTGCCAGCCAAAAACAGGGGTCTAATGAAAAACTGTTTTTT; CDR3 protein: CASQKQGSNEKLFF
J gene: TRBJ2-3; D gene: TRBD2; clone size: .; V gene: TRBV7-2; CDR3 DNA: TGTGCCAGCAGTCCTCGACTAGCGGGAGAGGCGCAGTATTTT; CDR3 protein: CASSPRLAGEAQYF
J gene: TRBJ2-1; D gene: TRBD2; clone size: .; V gene: TRBV6-2/TRBV6-3; CDR3 DNA: TGTGCCAGCAGCCCTAGCGGGAGGACTACCTACAATGAGCAGTTCTTC; CDR3 protein: CASSPSGRTTYNEQFF